This TCR beta chain emerged from a study of ipilimumab plus nivolumab after autologous stem cell transplantation. TCRdb's copy holds only in-frame clones and misses some; the assay was immunoSEQ multiplex PCR. The data show roughly 15,000 clones, 80% seen once. The CDR3 runs 16 residues. CDR1 SGHDT and CDR2 YYEEEE come from the germline V gene. V shed 5 bases and J 4 bases; nucleotides not matched to a gene: 13. This chain connects TRBV5-6 to TRBJ1-1; 8 nucleotides line up with TRBD1. The sequence came from a male donor with diffuse large B-cell lymphoma. The sample was PBMCs, taken in a trial of ipilimumab plus nivolumab as post-transplant consolidation. This CDR3 reads CASRGTDRGYVTEAFF. CDR3 DNA: TGTGCCAGCAGGGGGACCGACAGGGGTTACGTCACTGAAGCTTTCTTT. Full variable domain (rest looked up from reference TRBV5-6 and TRBJ1-1): DAGVTQSPTHLIKTRGQQVTLRCSPKSGHDTVSWYQQALGQGPQFIFQYYEEEERQRGNFPDRFSGHQFPNYSSELNVNALLLGDSALYLCASRGTDRGYVTEAFFGQGTRLTVV.